Each of the 2 T cell receptor beta chains below was sequenced from the same sample in a study of glioma-infiltrating T cells after dendritic cell vaccination. Some clones are missing from TCRdb's copy, which holds only in-frame ones; the method was immunoSEQ multiplex PCR. The sample has just over 95,000 clones, over 60% seen once. The sequences come from blood, collected before dendritic cell vaccination. The receptor set was obtained from a human donor with glioblastoma.

This clone has just one count. J is TRBJ2-7 and V is TRBV19; D possibly corresponds to TRBD1 (6 bases). Germline assignment: CDR1 LNHDA and CDR2 SQIVND (reference sequence). CDR3 length: 11 amino acids. The V end was cut by 10 bases, the J end by 4 bases, with 11 bases between. CDR3 in DNA: TGTGCCACAACGACAGGTTACGAGCAGTACTTC. Protein: CATTTGYEQYF.

This rearrangement joins TRBV27 to TRBJ2-7; 7 bases align to TRBD1. Per the germline V gene, CDR1 is MNHEY and CDR2 is SMNVEV (reference sequence). The CDR3 has 16 amino acids. Germline trimming cut 3 bases from V and 2 bases from J; bases unmatched to any gene: 10. CDR3 bases: TGTGCCAGCAGTTTGCGACAGGGTGGGGCCCCCTACGAGCAGTACTTC. Translation gives CASSLRQGGAPYEQYF.